Listed below are T cell receptor beta chains from one sample, sequenced in a study of blood T cell repertoires in COVID-19. Here immunoSEQ multiplex PCR was the method, and the copy in TCRdb shows in-frame clones only, minus some. The sample records 70,000 or so clones, 87% being singletons. Sequenced input: peripheral blood. The origin of the receptors is a woman aged 80 or older with acute or convalescent COVID-19. Both conserved end residues are part of each CDR3. Each record gives: J gene, V gene, clone size, D gene, CDR3 DNA, CDR3 protein. A D gene is named only where the DNA matches it firmly. Part of the rows lack a size; the others show once, few, many or a class for expanded clones.

j_gene: TRBJ2-4; v_gene: TRBV21-1; abundance: .; d_gene: .; CDR3nt: TGTGCCAGCTCCCCCTTTTGGTGGACAAAATTCTCCATTCAGTACTTC; CDR3aa: CASSPFWWTKFSIQYF
j_gene: TRBJ2-1; v_gene: TRBV5-4; abundance: .; d_gene: .; CDR3nt: TGTGCCAGCAGGACTGATGCCTACAATGAGCAGTTCTTC; CDR3aa: CASRTDAYNEQFF
j_gene: TRBJ2-1; v_gene: TRBV5-1; abundance: .; d_gene: TRBD2; CDR3nt: TGCGCCAGCAGCGCGGGGGCCTACAATGAGCAGTTCTTC; CDR3aa: CASSAGAYNEQFF
j_gene: TRBJ1-5; v_gene: TRBV19; abundance: .; d_gene: .; CDR3nt: TGTGCCAGTAGTATAGAAAGGGGCGGGGGTCAGCCCCAGCATTTT; CDR3aa: CASSIERGGGQPQHF
j_gene: TRBJ2-5; v_gene: TRBV5-1; abundance: .; d_gene: .; CDR3nt: TGCGCCAGCAGCTTGACAGGGAATACTGAAGAGACCCAGTACTTC; CDR3aa: CASSLTGNTEETQYF
j_gene: TRBJ1-4; v_gene: TRBV27; abundance: .; d_gene: .; CDR3nt: TGTGCCAGCACCAGCATCATCGCGGGCGAAAAACTGTTTTTT; CDR3aa: CASTSIIAGEKLFF
j_gene: TRBJ1-1; v_gene: TRBV2; abundance: .; d_gene: TRBD1; CDR3nt: TGTGCCAGCAGTGAACGGGACAGGGGAAACACTGAAGCTTTCTTT; CDR3aa: CASSERDRGNTEAFF
j_gene: TRBJ1-1; v_gene: TRBV21-1; abundance: .; d_gene: .; CDR3nt: TGTGCCAGCAGCAATGACAGGGGAGAGTTTTATGAAGCTTTCTTT; CDR3aa: CASSNDRGEFYEAFF
j_gene: TRBJ1-1; v_gene: TRBV30; abundance: .; d_gene: TRBD1; CDR3nt: TGTGCCTGGCTACAGGGGGTAGGGACTGAAGCTTTCTTT; CDR3aa: CAWLQGVGTEAFF
j_gene: TRBJ2-1; v_gene: TRBV10-3; abundance: .; d_gene: TRBD1; CDR3nt: TGTGCCATCAGTGAGTCGATGAGACAGGGTAACAATGAGCAGTTCTTC; CDR3aa: CAISESMRQGNNEQFF
j_gene: TRBJ1-1; v_gene: TRBV7-2; abundance: .; d_gene: .; CDR3nt: TGTGCCAGCAGCTTAGTTCCAGGGAACACTGAAGCTTTCTTT; CDR3aa: CASSLVPGNTEAFF
j_gene: TRBJ1-1; v_gene: TRBV30; abundance: .; d_gene: .; CDR3nt: TGTGCCTGGAGTGTAGCGATACGCGGTACTGAAGCTTTCTTT; CDR3aa: CAWSVAIRGTEAFF
j_gene: TRBJ2-7; v_gene: TRBV3-1/TRBV3-2; abundance: .; d_gene: .; CDR3nt: TGTGCCAGCAGCCAAGCCTACTACGAGCAGTACTTC; CDR3aa: CASSQAYYEQYF
j_gene: TRBJ2-7; v_gene: TRBV27; abundance: .; d_gene: TRBD2; CDR3nt: TGTGCCAGCAAACCCCTCACCCTGGCTAGCGGGGGCCCAAGACCCTACGAGCAGTACTTC; CDR3aa: CASKPLTLASGGPRPYEQYF
j_gene: TRBJ1-1; v_gene: TRBV19; abundance: .; d_gene: TRBD1; CDR3nt: TGTGCCAGTAGACTCGGACAGGATGGCGAAGAAGCTTTCTTT; CDR3aa: CASRLGQDGEEAFF
j_gene: TRBJ1-1; v_gene: TRBV5-1; abundance: few; d_gene: TRBD1; CDR3nt: TGCGCCAGCAGCTTTGGCCAGGGGGCTGAAGCTTTCTTT; CDR3aa: CASSFGQGAEAFF
j_gene: TRBJ1-3; v_gene: TRBV4-1; abundance: .; d_gene: .; CDR3nt: TGCGCCAGCAGCCAAGAGTTACAGGCAAGCTCTGGAAACACCATATATTTT; CDR3aa: CASSQELQASSGNTIYF
j_gene: TRBJ1-6; v_gene: TRBV2; abundance: .; d_gene: .; CDR3nt: TGTGCCAGCAAAGCATGGTGGGCAGCTAATTCACCCCTCCACTTT; CDR3aa: CASKAWWAANSPLHF
j_gene: TRBJ1-1; v_gene: TRBV9; abundance: once; d_gene: TRBD1; CDR3nt: TGTGCCAGCAGCTTACAGGGGACGAACACTGAAGCTTTCTTT; CDR3aa: CASSLQGTNTEAFF
j_gene: TRBJ2-1; v_gene: TRBV2; abundance: .; d_gene: TRBD2; CDR3nt: TGTGCCAGCGGACTAGATTGGTATGAGCAGTTCTTC; CDR3aa: CASGLDWYEQFF
j_gene: TRBJ2-1; v_gene: TRBV3-1/TRBV3-2; abundance: .; d_gene: TRBD2; CDR3nt: TGTGCCAGCAGCAACGGACTAGCGGACTACAATGAGCAGTTCTTC; CDR3aa: CASSNGLADYNEQFF
j_gene: TRBJ1-2; v_gene: TRBV19; abundance: .; d_gene: TRBD1; CDR3nt: TGTGCCAGTAAAAATACAGGGGGCGCAAAAAGTGAAGGCTACACCTTC; CDR3aa: CASKNTGGAKSEGYTF
j_gene: TRBJ2-1; v_gene: TRBV7-9; abundance: many; d_gene: TRBD2; CDR3nt: TGTGCCAGCAGCGCCCATAGCGGGGGGGCCTTGATCTTC; CDR3aa: CASSAHSGGALIF
j_gene: TRBJ1-5; v_gene: TRBV12-3/TRBV12-4; abundance: .; d_gene: TRBD1; CDR3nt: TGTGCCAGCAGTTTAGCAGGGGGCCAGCCCCAGCATTTT; CDR3aa: CASSLAGGQPQHF
j_gene: TRBJ2-5; v_gene: TRBV27; abundance: .; d_gene: .; CDR3nt: TGTGCCAGTTCCCCCGGCCAGGGAGGAGAGACCCAGTACTTC; CDR3aa: CASSPGQGGETQYF
j_gene: TRBJ1-4; v_gene: TRBV18; abundance: .; d_gene: TRBD1; CDR3nt: TGTGCCAGCTCCGGGAACAGGGGTACAGTTGTTGAAAAACTGTTTTTT; CDR3aa: CASSGNRGTVVEKLFF
j_gene: TRBJ2-5; v_gene: TRBV27; abundance: .; d_gene: TRBD2; CDR3nt: TGTGCCAGCAGTTCCACTAGCGGGGGACTCAACCGTAGGGAGACCCAGTACTTC; CDR3aa: CASSSTSGGLNRRETQYF
j_gene: TRBJ2-7; v_gene: TRBV28; abundance: .; d_gene: TRBD2; CDR3nt: TGTGCCAGCAACGATCTAGCGGCGATGGGGGAGCAGTACTTC; CDR3aa: CASNDLAAMGEQYF
j_gene: TRBJ2-1; v_gene: TRBV7-9; abundance: .; d_gene: .; CDR3nt: TGTGCCAGCAGCTTAGGCGTTGAGCAGTTCTTC; CDR3aa: CASSLGVEQFF
j_gene: TRBJ2-2; v_gene: TRBV6-6; abundance: once; d_gene: TRBD1; CDR3nt: TGTGCCAGCAGCAGGGACAGGGTTACCGGGGAGCTGTTTTTT; CDR3aa: CASSRDRVTGELFF
j_gene: TRBJ1-2; v_gene: TRBV28; abundance: .; d_gene: .; CDR3nt: TGTGCCAGTGAGAGGAACGGCTATGGCTACACCTTC; CDR3aa: CASERNGYGYTF
j_gene: TRBJ2-1; v_gene: TRBV28; abundance: .; d_gene: TRBD2; CDR3nt: TGTGCCAGCAGTTCTACTAGCGGGACCCGCAATGAGCAGTTCTTC; CDR3aa: CASSSTSGTRNEQFF
j_gene: TRBJ2-2; v_gene: TRBV9; abundance: .; d_gene: .; CDR3nt: TGTGCCAGCAGCCACGACATAACTAGTCCCCAACTTAGCGGGGAGCTGTTTTTT; CDR3aa: CASSHDITSPQLSGELFF
j_gene: TRBJ1-2; v_gene: TRBV6-6; abundance: .; d_gene: TRBD1; CDR3nt: TGTGCCAGCAGTTCACTACCTCCCGGGACAGGGGAAGGCTACACCTTC; CDR3aa: CASSSLPPGTGEGYTF
j_gene: TRBJ2-3; v_gene: TRBV7-2; abundance: .; d_gene: .; CDR3nt: TGTGCCAGCAGTATCACTAGATTCGCAGATACGCAGTATTTT; CDR3aa: CASSITRFADTQYF
j_gene: TRBJ2-7; v_gene: TRBV6-1; abundance: .; d_gene: TRBD2; CDR3nt: TGTGCCAGCAGTGAAGTGTCTAGCGGGGGGCTCCACGAGCAGTACTTC; CDR3aa: CASSEVSSGGLHEQYF
j_gene: TRBJ2-7; v_gene: TRBV5-4; abundance: once; d_gene: .; CDR3nt: TGTGCCAGCAGCCTGACAGGAACCACCTACGAGCAGTACTTC; CDR3aa: CASSLTGTTYEQYF
j_gene: TRBJ2-2; v_gene: TRBV9; abundance: .; d_gene: TRBD1; CDR3nt: TGTGCCAGCAGCGTGGGACAGACCACCGGGGAGCTGTTTTTT; CDR3aa: CASSVGQTTGELFF
j_gene: TRBJ2-3; v_gene: TRBV19; abundance: .; d_gene: TRBD1; CDR3nt: TGTGCCAGTAGTATAGCCAGGGGGACAGATACGCAGTATTTT; CDR3aa: CASSIARGTDTQYF
j_gene: TRBJ2-5; v_gene: TRBV28; abundance: .; d_gene: TRBD2; CDR3nt: TGTGCCAGCAGTGTCCTAGCGGGGGGGAAAGAGACCCAGTACTTC; CDR3aa: CASSVLAGGKETQYF
j_gene: TRBJ2-7; v_gene: TRBV19; abundance: once; d_gene: TRBD1; CDR3nt: TGTGCCAGTAGTATCAGCTTGGGACAGGGGGCCTACGAGCAGTACTTC; CDR3aa: CASSISLGQGAYEQYF
j_gene: TRBJ2-7; v_gene: TRBV5-4; abundance: .; d_gene: TRBD1; CDR3nt: TGTGCCAGCAGCTCCGGACAGGGAAGGTACGAGCAGTACTTC; CDR3aa: CASSSGQGRYEQYF
j_gene: TRBJ2-6; v_gene: TRBV19; abundance: many; d_gene: .; CDR3nt: TGTGCCAGTAGTATAAGGGGGGGCTCTGGGGCCAACGTCCTGACTTTC; CDR3aa: CASSIRGGSGANVLTF
j_gene: TRBJ1-1; v_gene: TRBV19; abundance: .; d_gene: .; CDR3nt: TGTGCCAGTACCGTAGTTAGGGGAACTGAAGCTTTCTTT; CDR3aa: CASTVVRGTEAFF
j_gene: TRBJ1-1; v_gene: TRBV19; abundance: .; d_gene: TRBD1; CDR3nt: TGTGCCAGTAGTACCGGACAGGCCAACCCTGAAGCTTTCTTT; CDR3aa: CASSTGQANPEAFF
j_gene: TRBJ2-1; v_gene: TRBV29-1; abundance: .; d_gene: TRBD2; CDR3nt: TGCAGCGTTCACCCTGCTCGCGGGAGGCTTACAAGCTCCTACAATGAGCAGTTCTTC; CDR3aa: CSVHPARGRLTSSYNEQFF
j_gene: TRBJ1-1; v_gene: TRBV7-9; abundance: .; d_gene: .; CDR3nt: TGTGCCAGCAGCTTAGGCGGGGTTGGGAACACTGAAGCTTTCTTT; CDR3aa: CASSLGGVGNTEAFF
j_gene: TRBJ2-4; v_gene: TRBV28; abundance: .; d_gene: TRBD2; CDR3nt: TGTGCCAGCAGACTTAGCGGGAGTCCCAAAAACATTCAGTACTTC; CDR3aa: CASRLSGSPKNIQYF
j_gene: TRBJ2-3; v_gene: TRBV5-1; abundance: few; d_gene: .; CDR3nt: TGCGCCAGCAGCCTAGACGATACGCAGTATTTT; CDR3aa: CASSLDDTQYF
j_gene: TRBJ1-2; v_gene: TRBV27; abundance: .; d_gene: TRBD1; CDR3nt: TGTGCCAGCAGCCGGACAGGAAACTATGGCTACACCTTC; CDR3aa: CASSRTGNYGYTF
j_gene: TRBJ1-3; v_gene: TRBV29-1; abundance: .; d_gene: .; CDR3nt: TGCAGCGTTCAGGTCGTCTCTGGAAACACCATATATTTT; CDR3aa: CSVQVVSGNTIYF
j_gene: TRBJ2-7; v_gene: TRBV6-2/TRBV6-3; abundance: .; d_gene: TRBD1; CDR3nt: TGTGCCAGCAGCTATCAAGACAGGGTGTGGGACGAGCAGTACTTC; CDR3aa: CASSYQDRVWDEQYF